A single sample gave rise to the 10 T cell receptor beta chains below, sequenced in a study of cytomegalovirus exposure and HLA in healthy donors. Both 60 Vbeta primers and 13 Jbeta primers went into the PCR. TCRdb's copy holds only in-frame clones and misses some; the assay was immunoSEQ multiplex PCR. The sample lists fewer than 250,000 clones; roughly 80% were seen once. Sequencing input: PBMCs. Every receptor here comes from a woman between 45 and 60 years old in good health and CMV-seronegative.

CDR3 loop: CASSIARGADTQYF. The CDR3 region has the DNA TGTGCCAGCAGCATAGCGCGGGGAGCAGATACGCAGTATTTT. The chain has TRBV11-2 and TRBJ2-3, with a possible D match to TRBD2 (6 bases). Trimming removed 5 bases from V and 4 bases from J, with 13 bases in between. Germline V gene lookup returns CDR1 SGHAT and CDR2 FQNNGV. The CDR3 has 14 residues.

V is TRBV4-3 and J is TRBJ2-1, with 12 bases that match TRBD2. This CDR3 comprises 18 residues. Trimming at V came to 1 base and at J to 4 bases, leaving 8 bases not matched to a gene. Germline V gene lookup returns CDR1 LGHNA and CDR2 YSLEER. The CDR3 loop reads CASSQVRGLAGTYNEQFF. The CDR3 DNA reads as TGCGCCAGCAGCCAAGTCCGCGGACTAGCGGGGACGTACAATGAGCAGTTCTTC.

This rearrangement joins TRBV9 to TRBJ2-7; 8 nucleotides line up with TRBD1. J was trimmed by 5 bases and V by 3 bases; bases with no gene match: 4. CDR1 is SGDLS, CDR2 YYNGEE, per germline. The CDR3 contains 13 residues. The CDR3 DNA sequence: TGTGCCAGCAGCGCCCAGGGGGCGCACGAGCAGTACTTC. Protein product: CASSAQGAHEQYF.

The chain links TRBV7-9 to TRBJ1-6; no firm D call. Germline V lookup: CDR1 SEHNR, CDR2 FQNEAQ (reference sequence). The CDR3 runs to 14 residues. V lost 5 bases and J 4 bases, leaving 9 bases between the germline ends. CDR3 DNA sequence: TGTGCCAGCAGCCAGGTCCTATATAATTCACCCCTCCACTTT. This codes for CASSQVLYNSPLHF.

This rearrangement joins TRBV19 to TRBJ2-1; 13 nucleotides agree with TRBD2. Trimming at V came to 5 bases and at J to 9 bases, leaving 10 bases not matched to a gene. Germline assignment: CDR1 LNHDA and CDR2 SQIVND (reference sequence). The CDR3 has 16 amino acids. DNA of the CDR3: TGTGCCAGTAGTTTCGGCACTAGCGGGAGGGCCGGTGAGCAGTTCTTC. Translated, it gives CASSFGTSGRAGEQFF.

This clone showed up just once. V gene TRBV21-1 combines with J gene TRBJ2-5; TRBD2 is taken as the D call from the table, unchecked against the DNA. TRBV21-1 is a pseudogene. This CDR3 comprises 15 residues. Here the CDR3 reads CASRGASGEGETQYF. The DNA of the CDR3 is TGTGCCAGCAGAGGGGCTAGCGGGGAGGGGGAGACCCAGTACTTC.

The genes are TRBV4-2 and TRBJ2-1, with a weak D call TRBD1 (6 bases). The germline V gene encodes CDR1 LGHNA and CDR2 YNFKEQ. The V end was cut by 3 bases, the J end by 6 bases, with 12 bases between. CDR3 length: 14 residues. The CDR3 DNA reads as TGTGCCAGCAGCCAGCTGGACAGAGTCAATGAGCAGTTCTTC. It translates to CASSQLDRVNEQFF.

This sequence joins TRBV5-4 and TRBJ2-2; TRBD1 is a possible D gene (5 bases). The germline gives CDR1 SGHNT, CDR2 YYREEE (reference sequence). The germline V and J ends were trimmed by 0 bases and 7 bases, with 13 bases remaining between them. This CDR3 comprises 15 residues. The CDR3 sequence is CASSLELGRGGELFF. The CDR3, as DNA: TGTGCCAGCAGCTTGGAACTGGGGCGCGGCGGGGAGCTGTTTTTT.

This chain links TRBV9 with TRBJ1-2, with D tentatively TRBD1 (6 bases). Germline CDR1 reads SGDLS; CDR2 reads YYNGEE. The CDR3 is made up of 14 amino acids. The germline V and J ends were trimmed by 4 bases and 7 bases, with 17 bases remaining between them. DNA for the CDR3: TGTGCCAGCAGCTCCTCATACAGGGATGGTGGCTACACCTTC. The encoded protein is CASSSSYRDGGYTF.

The chain is built from TRBV25-1 and TRBJ2-1, with TRBD1 matching over 9 bases. The CDR3 spans 15 residues. CDR1 MGHDK and CDR2 SYGVNS come from the germline V gene. J was trimmed by 2 bases and V by 6 bases; bases with no gene match: 5. CDR3 coding DNA: TGTGCCAGCAGCGGCGACAGGGGGACCTACAATGAGCAGTTCTTC. It is translated as CASSGDRGTYNEQFF.